Given below is one TCR beta chain in context. Antigen specificity is unknown. This sample was included in a study of cytomegalovirus exposure and HLA in healthy donors. Overall study results and limits: The investigators catalogued some 160 TCR beta chains as cytomegalovirus-associated. A missense DCLRE1C variant was associated with V- and J-gene trimming of TCR beta chains in a later analysis, and an independent cohort replicated the association. Cytomegalovirus status was reportedly diagnosed by the classifier with high sensitivity and specificity.

The V gene lost 7 bases and the J gene lost 6 bases, with 15 bases spanning the gap. This CDR3 comprises 13 residues. Germline V gives CDR1 MDHEN, CDR2 SYDVKM. The study ran its PCR with 60 Vbeta and 13 Jbeta primers. TCRdb's table, derived via immunoSEQ multiplex PCR, lists solely in-frame clones and lacks some. The data contain about 160,000 clones, more than 65% of them seen just once; the ten biggest clones take up about 1.3%. The sequencing input was PBMCs. The sequence was collected from a man aged 25-40 years in good health and CMV-seronegative. The chain uses TRBV28 and TRBJ1-2, with D possibly TRBD1 on 5 matching bases. The CDR3 is CASTQGAGNGYTF. CDR3 in DNA: TGTGCCAGCACCCAAGGGGCAGGGAATGGCTACACCTTC.